These T cell receptor beta chains were read from a single sample in a study of T cell repertoires in cytomegalovirus infection. Their antigens are not known. In TCRdb, the reads were re-called with MiXCR into one record per CDR3 protein. The sample shows hundreds of thousands of distinct CDR3 sequences, approximately 46% of them seen only once. This sample comprised cultured PBMCs, obtained from culture after CMV antigen stimulation. The receptors here all came from a human donor in good health (CMV status not recorded). Some clones in this sample may be carry-over from other donors' samples. CDR3s include the opening cysteine and the closing phenylalanine or tryptophan. Fields, in order: CDR3 DNA, CDR3 protein, J gene, V gene, clone size, D gene. The D gene is left open where the match is weak. A row's size may be missing; if present it is once, few, many or a size class.

TGTGCCAGCAGCTTGTCGGGAAGCGAAAAACTGTTTTTT | CASSLSGSEKLFF | TRBJ1-4 | TRBV5-4 | once | .
TGTGCCAGCAGTTTCAAGCGGGGGGGCTGGGAGACCCAGTACTTC | CASSFKRGGWETQYF | TRBJ2-5 | TRBV28 | few | TRBD2
TGTGCCAGCAGCCGCGGGCCCCTTTCTAGCGGGAAGTCCTACGAGCAGTACTTC | CASSRGPLSSGKSYEQYF | TRBJ2-7 | TRBV7-2 | . | TRBD2
TGTGCCAGCAGCTTGCGCGGGGGGCGAAGCACAGATACGCAGTATTTT | CASSLRGGRSTDTQYF | TRBJ2-3 | TRBV7-3 | . | TRBD2
TGCGCCAGCAGCCAAGAACCGGGACATATTTACTTC | CASSQEPGHIYF | TRBJ2-4 | TRBV4-3 | many | .
TGTGCCAGCAGTTTCCCCCCGGGACTAGCCGCAACCGGGGAGCTGTTTTTT | CASSFPPGLAATGELFF | TRBJ2-2 | TRBV12-3/TRBV12-4 | . | TRBD2
TGTGCCAGCAATCGCAGGGTCACAGATACGCAGTATTTT | CASNRRVTDTQYF | TRBJ2-3 | TRBV7-2 | . | .
TGTGCCAGCAGCTTCGAACAGGGGGTAGGTTCACCCCTCCACTTT | CASSFEQGVGSPLHF | TRBJ1-6 | TRBV5-4 | . | TRBD1
TGTGCCAGCAGACGGGACGGCGGGGAGCAGTACTTC | CASRRDGGEQYF | TRBJ2-7 | TRBV7-2 | few | .
TGTGCCAGCAGCGACTCCGGGACAGGGGCCTACGAGCAGTACTTC | CASSDSGTGAYEQYF | TRBJ2-7 | TRBV11-2 | few | TRBD1
TGTGCCAGCACCTTGACAGGGCCGGGGGAGACCCAGTACTTC | CASTLTGPGETQYF | TRBJ2-5 | TRBV5-6 | . | TRBD1
TGTGCCAGCAGCTTCGAGGGGCGGGGGGTCCAAGAGACCCAGTACTTC | CASSFEGRGVQETQYF | TRBJ2-5 | TRBV7-2 | . | TRBD2
TGTGCCAGCAGTGACTCGAGAGGGATAGGTGGCTACACCTTC | CASSDSRGIGGYTF | TRBJ1-2 | TRBV6-4 | . | .
TGTGCCAGCAGTGAAAGCGGGGGCTCCTACAATGAGCAGTTCTTC | CASSESGGSYNEQFF | TRBJ2-1 | TRBV6-1 | . | TRBD2
TGTGCCATCAGTGAGCCCGAACAAGAGACCCAGTACTTC | CAISEPEQETQYF | TRBJ2-5 | TRBV10-3 | . | .
TGTGCCAGCAGAGGGGGTAGCGGGAGGTTCTACGAGCAGTACTTC | CASRGGSGRFYEQYF | TRBJ2-7 | TRBV27 | few | TRBD2
TGTGCCAGCAGCTTAGCGCCGAGGGGGGCCAGGAGTTACGAGCAGTACTTC | CASSLAPRGARSYEQYF | TRBJ2-7 | TRBV7-6 | . | .
TGCGCCAGCAGCCGGTACCGGGACACAGATACGCAGTATTTT | CASSRYRDTDTQYF | TRBJ2-3 | TRBV4-1 | . | .
TGTGCCAGCAGTCGAGGACTAGCGGGAGGGGCCACAGATACGCAGTATTTT | CASSRGLAGGATDTQYF | TRBJ2-3 | TRBV12-3/TRBV12-4 | . | TRBD2